This T cell receptor beta chain was observed in a study of radiotherapy plus CTLA-4 blockade in lung cancer. Study in general: Objective responses were recorded in roughly 17% of patients, with disease control recorded in 30% to 35%.

Those patients who had chemo-refractory metastatic non-small-cell lung cancer were given focal radiation along with CTLA-4 blockade through ipilimumab. Assay: immunoSEQ multiplex PCR; the TCRdb copy retains only in-frame clones and omits some. The sample consists of roughly 58,000 clones, just under 85% of them appearing once. The material was peripheral blood, obtained from a patient treated with radiotherapy plus ipilimumab. This clonotype was obtained from a human donor with non-small cell lung cancer whose response to radiotherapy plus ipilimumab could not be evaluated.

The CDR3 spells CASSGGHGGGQGAHGEQFF. CDR3 coding DNA: TGCGCCAGCAGCGGAGGACATGGTGGAGGACAGGGGGCTCATGGTGAGCAGTTCTTC. The J gene is TRBJ2-1, the V gene TRBV5-1; 11 positions agree with TRBD1. The length of the CDR3 is 19 residues. In germline, CDR1 is SGHRS, CDR2 YFSETQ. V dropped 4 bases and J dropped 9; count of bases not matched to a gene: 21.